The entry below gives a single T cell receptor (beta chain) sequence along with its context. Its specificity is not known. The entry originates in a study of early T cells in non-severe SARS-CoV-2 infection. Overall study findings and caveats: VDJdb matching favored anti-spike CD8 responses, missing private and CD4 specificities.

Attached unique molecular identifiers marked individual cDNA molecules. TCRdb ran MiXCR on the 5' RACE reads and lists one entry per CDR3 protein. Among tens of thousands of distinct CDR3 sequences listed, approximately 6% were seen once. The J segment lost 1 base and the V segment lost 5 bases, leaving 8 bases of the junction unmatched. CDR3 size: 17 residues. Sequencing used whole blood, obtained at baseline. The source of this sequence is an adult who was a healthcare worker with PCR-confirmed SARS-CoV-2 infection or an uninfected control (not recorded which). This sequence joins TRBV12-3 or TRBV12-4 and TRBJ2-2; 9 nucleotides agree with TRBD2. CDR3 sequence: CASSPRGGVMNTGELFF. The CDR3 bases are TGTGCCAGCAGTCCCCGCGGGGGGGTCATGAACACCGGGGAGCTGTTTTTT.